This TCR beta chain was captured in a study of T cell repertoires in cytomegalovirus infection. TCRdb ran MiXCR on the reads and lists one entry per CDR3 protein. The table records nearly 550,000 distinct CDR3 sequences, approximately 16% of them present only once. This CDR3 is built from 13 residues. Germline V lookup: CDR1 SGHTA, CDR2 FQGTGA. V gave up 5 bases and J gave up 5 bases, with 9 bases separating them. Sequences were obtained from CD8+ T cells from PBMCs. This clonotype was sampled from a human donor in good health (CMV status not recorded). Some clones in this sample may be carry-over from other donors' samples. The chain combines TRBV7-3 with TRBJ2-2; no clear D gene. DNA of the CDR3: TGTGCCAGCAGCGAAACTGTAACCGGGGAGCTGTTTTTT. Its protein is CASSETVTGELFF.